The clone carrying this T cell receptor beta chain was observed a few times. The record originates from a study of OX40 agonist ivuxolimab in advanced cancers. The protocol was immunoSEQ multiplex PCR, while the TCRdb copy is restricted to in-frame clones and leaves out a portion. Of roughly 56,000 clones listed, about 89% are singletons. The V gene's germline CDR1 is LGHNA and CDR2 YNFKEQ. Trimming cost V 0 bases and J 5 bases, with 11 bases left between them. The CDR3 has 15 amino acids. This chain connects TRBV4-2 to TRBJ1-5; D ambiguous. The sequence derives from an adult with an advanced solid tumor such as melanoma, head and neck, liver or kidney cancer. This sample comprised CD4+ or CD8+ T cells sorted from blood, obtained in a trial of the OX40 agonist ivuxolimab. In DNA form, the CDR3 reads TGTGCCAGCAGCCAAGACTTGACGGGTTATCAGCCCCAGCATTTT. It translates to CASSQDLTGYQPQHF.